This is a list of T cell receptor beta chains from one sample in a study of cytomegalovirus exposure and HLA in healthy donors. Using immunoSEQ multiplex PCR, the repertoire was profiled, and TCRdb retains in-frame clones only, with some absent. The table lists under 150,000 clones, roughly 72% of them singletons. Sequencing was done on a sample of PBMCs. The receptors come from a woman between 40 and 55 years old in good health and CMV-seropositive. CDR3s leave out the opening cysteine and the closing phenylalanine or tryptophan.

J gene: TRBJ1-2
V gene: TRBV7-2
CDR3 protein: ASSPGQGGSSYGYT

J gene: TRBJ1-2
V gene: TRBV6-1
CDR3 protein: ASSASGLGYGYT

J gene: TRBJ1-2
V gene: TRBV27
CDR3 protein: ASSFLSPGGVHGYT

J gene: TRBJ1-1
V gene: TRBV12-5
CDR3 protein: ASGLDPTGDTEAF

J gene: TRBJ1-1
V gene: TRBV5-6
CDR3 protein: ASSLPGEGTEAF

J gene: TRBJ1-2
V gene: TRBV19
CDR3 protein: ASSPRDSSPNYGYT

J gene: TRBJ2-1
V gene: TRBV28
CDR3 protein: ASSSPGDNEQF

J gene: TRBJ2-5
V gene: TRBV2
CDR3 protein: ASRRGLAGGETQY

J gene: TRBJ2-7
V gene: TRBV7-9
CDR3 protein: SSSSGTGYVYEQY

J gene: -
V gene: TRBV4-1
CDR3 protein: ASSHRRPSRLNEQY

J gene: TRBJ2-1
V gene: TRBV7-9
CDR3 protein: ASSNTGGPYNEQF

J gene: TRBJ1-1
V gene: TRBV30
CDR3 protein: AWSAPREAF

J gene: TRBJ2-1
V gene: TRBV27
CDR3 protein: ASSPYNSGRASYNEQF

J gene: TRBJ2-7
V gene: TRBV6-1
CDR3 protein: ASTTRTGWQQY

J gene: TRBJ2-4
V gene: TRBV5-5
CDR3 protein: ASYSPLAKNIQY

J gene: TRBJ2-2
V gene: TRBV19
CDR3 protein: AGQVDTGELF

J gene: TRBJ1-2
V gene: TRBV5-6
CDR3 protein: ASSRTGFGYT

J gene: TRBJ1-1
V gene: TRBV18
CDR3 protein: ASRQGLGTEAF

J gene: TRBJ2-7
V gene: TRBV7-8
CDR3 protein: ASSRGLDYEQY

J gene: TRBJ2-7
V gene: TRBV29-1
CDR3 protein: SVDASGDEQY

J gene: TRBJ1-3
V gene: TRBV30
CDR3 protein: AWSGEGIGNTIY

J gene: TRBJ2-5
V gene: TRBV28
CDR3 protein: ASRTLGTGKETQY

J gene: TRBJ1-1
V gene: TRBV4-2
CDR3 protein: ASSQVQGAGTEAF

J gene: TRBJ2-7
V gene: TRBV7-6
CDR3 protein: ASSSNRGLAGVLEQY

J gene: TRBJ2-6
V gene: TRBV7-3
CDR3 protein: ASSLMGQASGGANVLT

J gene: TRBJ1-3
V gene: TRBV7-3
CDR3 protein: ASSPESIRTGDTIY

J gene: TRBJ2-5
V gene: TRBV7-2
CDR3 protein: ASSPPTGYQETQY

J gene: TRBJ1-1
V gene: TRBV4-2
CDR3 protein: ASSLPGQMNTEAF

J gene: TRBJ2-3
V gene: TRBV5-1
CDR3 protein: ASSPPSASTDTQY

J gene: TRBJ2-4
V gene: TRBV7-8
CDR3 protein: ASSFLREGTNIQY

J gene: TRBJ2-7
V gene: TRBV5-1
CDR3 protein: ASSSLTGAYEQY

J gene: TRBJ2-1
V gene: TRBV5-1
CDR3 protein: ASSPGESYNEQF

J gene: TRBJ2-1
V gene: TRBV23-1
CDR3 protein: ASPSRGDNEQF

J gene: TRBJ2-1
V gene: TRBV2
CDR3 protein: ASSGASGRGNEQF

J gene: TRBJ2-7
V gene: TRBV5-4
CDR3 protein: ASSLRDRPLGEQY

J gene: TRBJ1-2
V gene: TRBV9
CDR3 protein: ASSVGTNSWYGYT

J gene: TRBJ2-7
V gene: TRBV6-5
CDR3 protein: ASSYTTGGEQY

J gene: TRBJ1-1
V gene: TRBV7-3
CDR3 protein: ASSHGLENTEAF

J gene: TRBJ2-2
V gene: TRBV2
CDR3 protein: ASSDYDRANTGELF

J gene: TRBJ2-1
V gene: TRBV7-2
CDR3 protein: ASSPDRGGYNEQF

J gene: TRBJ2-1
V gene: TRBV5-4
CDR3 protein: ASSLKSSGLAGDEQF